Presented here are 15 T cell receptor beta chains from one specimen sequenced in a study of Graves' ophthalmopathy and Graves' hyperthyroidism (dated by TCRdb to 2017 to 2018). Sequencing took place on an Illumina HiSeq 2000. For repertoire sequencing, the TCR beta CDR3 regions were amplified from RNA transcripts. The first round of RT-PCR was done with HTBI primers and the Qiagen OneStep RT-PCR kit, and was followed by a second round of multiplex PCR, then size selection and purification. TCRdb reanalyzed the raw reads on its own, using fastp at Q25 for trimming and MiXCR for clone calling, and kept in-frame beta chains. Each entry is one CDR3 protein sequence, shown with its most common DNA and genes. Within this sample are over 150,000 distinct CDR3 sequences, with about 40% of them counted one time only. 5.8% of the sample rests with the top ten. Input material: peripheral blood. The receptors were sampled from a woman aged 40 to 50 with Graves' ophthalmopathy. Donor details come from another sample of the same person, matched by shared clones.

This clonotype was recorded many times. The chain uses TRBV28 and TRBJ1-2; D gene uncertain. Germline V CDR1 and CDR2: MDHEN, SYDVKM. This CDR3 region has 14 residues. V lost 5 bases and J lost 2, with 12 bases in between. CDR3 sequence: CASSANQLNYGYTF. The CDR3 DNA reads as TGTGCCAGCAGTGCAAATCAGCTAAACTATGGCTACACCTTC.

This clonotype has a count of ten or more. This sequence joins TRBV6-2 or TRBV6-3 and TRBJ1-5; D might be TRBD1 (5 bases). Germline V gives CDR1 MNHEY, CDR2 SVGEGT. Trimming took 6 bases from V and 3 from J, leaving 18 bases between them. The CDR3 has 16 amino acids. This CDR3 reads CASRPGGIGANQPQHF. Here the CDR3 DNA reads TGTGCCAGCAGACCCGGGGGTATCGGGGCCAATCAGCCCCAGCATTTT.

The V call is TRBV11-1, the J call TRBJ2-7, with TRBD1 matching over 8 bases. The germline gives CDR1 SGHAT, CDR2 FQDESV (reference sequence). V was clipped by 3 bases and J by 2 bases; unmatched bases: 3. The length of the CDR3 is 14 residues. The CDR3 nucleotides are TGTGCCAGCAGCTTCCAGACAGGGGCCTACGAGCAGTACTTC. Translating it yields CASSFQTGAYEQYF.

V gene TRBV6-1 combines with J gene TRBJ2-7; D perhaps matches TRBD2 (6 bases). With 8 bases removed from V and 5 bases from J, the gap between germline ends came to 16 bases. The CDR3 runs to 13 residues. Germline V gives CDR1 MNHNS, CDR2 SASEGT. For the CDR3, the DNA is TGTGCCAGCGGGGGGACCCCCACCCACGAGCAGTACTTC. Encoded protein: CASGGTPTHEQYF.

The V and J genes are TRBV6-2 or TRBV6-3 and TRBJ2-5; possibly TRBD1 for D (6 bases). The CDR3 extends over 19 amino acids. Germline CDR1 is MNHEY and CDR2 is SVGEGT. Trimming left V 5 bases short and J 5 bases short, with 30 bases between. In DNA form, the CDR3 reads TGTGCCAGCAGTCCCCTAGTCCCCCAGGGGTGGTACGATGAGGAGACCCAGTACTTC. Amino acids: CASSPLVPQGWYDEETQYF.

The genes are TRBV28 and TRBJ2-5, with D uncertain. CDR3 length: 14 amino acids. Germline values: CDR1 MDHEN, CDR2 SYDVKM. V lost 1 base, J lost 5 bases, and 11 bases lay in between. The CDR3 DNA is TGTGCCAGCAGTTTATTTGCTACACTGGAGACCCAGTACTTC. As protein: CASSLFATLETQYF.

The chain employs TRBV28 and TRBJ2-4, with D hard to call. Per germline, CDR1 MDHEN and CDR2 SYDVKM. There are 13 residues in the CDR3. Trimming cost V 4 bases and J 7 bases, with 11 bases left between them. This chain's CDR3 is CASSWIHQNIQYF. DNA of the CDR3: TGTGCCAGCAGTTGGATCCACCAGAACATTCAGTACTTC.

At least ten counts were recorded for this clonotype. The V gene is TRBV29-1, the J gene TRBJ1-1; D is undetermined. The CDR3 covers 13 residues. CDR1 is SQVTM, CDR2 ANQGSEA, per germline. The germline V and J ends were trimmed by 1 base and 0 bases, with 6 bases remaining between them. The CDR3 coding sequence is TGCAGCGTTGAAGGGGTTCTGAACACTGAAGCTTTCTTT. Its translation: CSVEGVLNTEAFF.

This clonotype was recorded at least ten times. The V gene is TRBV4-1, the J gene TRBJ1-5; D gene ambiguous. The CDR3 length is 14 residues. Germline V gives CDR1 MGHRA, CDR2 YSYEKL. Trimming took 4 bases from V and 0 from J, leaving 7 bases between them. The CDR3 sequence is CASSPARSNQPQHF. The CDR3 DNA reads TGCGCCAGCAGCCCGGCCCGTAGCAATCAGCCCCAGCATTTT.

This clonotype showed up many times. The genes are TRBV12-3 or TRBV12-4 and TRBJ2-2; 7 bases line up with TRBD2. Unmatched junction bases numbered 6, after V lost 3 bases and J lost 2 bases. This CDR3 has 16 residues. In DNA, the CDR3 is TGTGCCAGCAGTTTGAGGCGGGGGAGAAACACCGGGGAGCTGTTTTTT. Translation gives CASSLRRGRNTGELFF.

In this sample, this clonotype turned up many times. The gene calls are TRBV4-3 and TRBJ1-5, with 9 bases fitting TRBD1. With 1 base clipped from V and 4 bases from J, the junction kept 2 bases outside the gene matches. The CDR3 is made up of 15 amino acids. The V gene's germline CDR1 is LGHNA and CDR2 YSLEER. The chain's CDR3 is CASSQGTGANQPQHF. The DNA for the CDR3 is TGCGCCAGCAGCCAAGGGACAGGGGCTAATCAGCCCCAGCATTTT.

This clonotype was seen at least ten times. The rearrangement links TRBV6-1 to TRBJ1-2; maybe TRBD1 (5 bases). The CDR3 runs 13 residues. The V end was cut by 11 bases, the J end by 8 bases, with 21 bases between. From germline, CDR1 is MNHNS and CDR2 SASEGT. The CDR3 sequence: CALSPLDKGGYTF. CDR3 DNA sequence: TGTGCCCTCTCCCCGCTAGACAAGGGGGGCTACACCTTC.

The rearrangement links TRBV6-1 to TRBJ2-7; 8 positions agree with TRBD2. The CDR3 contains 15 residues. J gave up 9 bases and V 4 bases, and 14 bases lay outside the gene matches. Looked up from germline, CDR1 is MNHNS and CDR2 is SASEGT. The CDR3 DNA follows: TGTGCCAGCAGTGGTACGTCTAGCGGGTATGCTACGCAGTACTTC. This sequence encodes CASSGTSSGYATQYF.

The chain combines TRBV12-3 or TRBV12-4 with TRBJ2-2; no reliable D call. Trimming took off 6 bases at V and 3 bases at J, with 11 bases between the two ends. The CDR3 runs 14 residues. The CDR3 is CASSSGPDTGELFF. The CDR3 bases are TGTGCCAGCAGCTCTGGACCGGACACCGGGGAGCTGTTTTTT.

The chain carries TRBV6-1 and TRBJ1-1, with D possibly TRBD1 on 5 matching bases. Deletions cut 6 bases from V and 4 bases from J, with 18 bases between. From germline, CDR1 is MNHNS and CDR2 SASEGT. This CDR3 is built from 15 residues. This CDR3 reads CASRNTGGHSTEAFF. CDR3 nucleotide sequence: TGTGCCAGCAGAAACACCGGGGGTCACTCCACTGAAGCTTTCTTT.